These 21 T cell receptor beta chains originate from one sample sequenced in a study of blood T cell repertoires in COVID-19. Clones were sequenced by immunoSEQ multiplex PCR, and TCRdb holds only the in-frame ones, with some missing. The sample has about 140,000 clones, more than 60% seen once; the top ten hold around 13%. The sample consisted of peripheral blood. These receptors were collected from an elderly man with acute or convalescent COVID-19.

The chain uses TRBV5-5 and TRBJ2-2; maybe TRBD1 (6 bases). The germline V gene encodes CDR1 SGHKS and CDR2 YYEKEE (reference sequence). This CDR3 region has 14 residues. The V end was cut by 7 bases, the J end by 1 base, with 11 bases between. CDR3 nucleotide sequence: TGTGCCAGCCGCCGGACAGTGAACACCGGGGAGCTGTTTTTT. Protein: CASRRTVNTGELFF.

The chain combines TRBV7-2 with TRBJ1-6; 8 nucleotides line up with TRBD1. The CDR3 extends over 15 amino acids. Germline loops: CDR1 SGHTA, CDR2 FQGNSA. V dropped 3 bases and J dropped 7; count of bases not matched to a gene: 5. CDR3 nucleotides: TGTGCCAGCAGCTTCGGTGACAGGGGAAATTCACCCCTCCACTTT. Protein product: CASSFGDRGNSPLHF.

This chain uses TRBV27 with TRBJ1-1; 7 positions agree with TRBD1. Germline V gene sequence: CDR1 MNHEY, CDR2 SMNVEV (reference sequence). V gave up 5 bases and J gave up 6 bases; unmatched junction bases: 9. There are 14 residues in the CDR3. CDR3 DNA: TGTGCCAGCAGTCCCGACAGGGAGAGTGCTGAAGCTTTCTTT. Translating it yields CASSPDRESAEAFF.

Only one count was recorded for this clone. The rearrangement joins TRBV23-1 to TRBJ2-7, with TRBD1 identical over 9 bases. TRBV23-1 has ORF status, its function being uncertain. V trimming: 2 bases; J trimming: 1 base; junction bases outside the gene matches: 6. The CDR3 extends over 16 amino acids. The CDR3 region is CASSQQTGGESYEQYF. The CDR3 nucleotides read TGCGCCAGCAGTCAACAAACAGGGGGCGAATCCTACGAGCAGTACTTC.

The rearrangement uses TRBV11-3 and TRBJ2-5, with D perhaps TRBD1 (7 bases). The CDR3 totals 13 residues. CDR1 is SGHNT, CDR2 YENEEA, per germline. Trimming removed 5 bases from V and 5 bases from J, with 12 bases in between. The CDR3 region has the DNA TGTGCCAGCAGCATTTCAGGGGGGGAGACCCAGTACTTC. Protein product: CASSISGGETQYF.

This clone was found once. The chain uses TRBV7-2 and TRBJ2-3; TRBD2 matches 9 bases. The CDR3 totals 16 residues. Germline lookup yields CDR1 SGHTA and CDR2 FQGNSA. Unmatched junction bases numbered 9, after V lost 2 bases and J lost 6 bases. DNA of the CDR3: TGTGCCAGCAGCTTAATCGGCGGGGGGGCCGGCGATACGCAGTATTTT. It yields the protein CASSLIGGGAGDTQYF.

This clone was picked up a small number of times. This chain joins TRBV7-9 and TRBJ2-5; 13 nucleotides line up with TRBD2. V lost 4 bases and J lost 5; bases outside the gene matches: 10. Per germline, CDR1 SEHNR and CDR2 FQNEAQ (reference sequence). This CDR3 region has 17 residues. This chain's CDR3 is CASSSGGTSGVRETQYF. CDR3 sequence (DNA): TGTGCCAGCAGCTCGGGAGGGACTAGCGGGGTCCGGGAGACCCAGTACTTC.

This clone appeared a few times. The chain combines TRBV6-6 with TRBJ1-4, with D possibly TRBD1 on 5 matching bases. Trimming took 7 bases from V and 7 from J, leaving 16 bases between them. This CDR3 is built from 14 residues. Germline CDR1 reads MNHNY; CDR2 reads SVGAGI (reference sequence). Here the CDR3 DNA reads TGTGCCAGCACATGGCGGGGGGTCTCTGAAAAACTGTTTTTT. Translation: CASTWRGVSEKLFF.

The chain carries TRBV19 and TRBJ2-7; maybe TRBD2 (5 bases). CDR3 size: 14 residues. Looked up from germline, CDR1 is LNHDA and CDR2 is SQIVND (reference sequence). V was shortened by 10 bases and J by 3 bases, with 19 bases between the two germline ends. CDR3: CATKFGSASYEQYF. CDR3 nucleotide sequence: TGTGCCACAAAGTTTGGGAGCGCCAGCTACGAGCAGTACTTC. Drawing the rest from reference TRBV19 and TRBJ2-7, the complete variable domain is DGGITQSPKYLFRKEGQNVTLSCEQNLNHDAMYWYRQDPGQGLRLIYYSQIVNDFQKGDIAEGYSVSREKKESFPLTVTSAQKNPTAFYLCATKFGSASYEQYFGPGTRLTVT.

The chain employs TRBV7-9 and TRBJ2-1; tentative D call: TRBD1 (5 bases). The germline V gene has CDR1 SEHNR and CDR2 FQNEAQ (reference sequence). V gave up 2 bases and J gave up 10 bases, with 12 bases separating them. CDR3 size: 13 residues. CDR3 protein: CASSLTGLVEQFF. The CDR3 nucleotides are TGTGCCAGCAGCTTAACAGGTCTCGTGGAGCAGTTCTTC.

V and J are TRBV4-3 and TRBJ2-3; TRBD2 agrees at 13 bases. There are 18 residues in the CDR3. The ends lost 3 bases at V and 0 bases at J; junction bases unmatched: 6. Germline V CDR1 and CDR2: LGHNA, YSLEER. The CDR3: CASSHSGLAGSSTDTQYF. The CDR3 DNA reads as TGCGCCAGCAGCCACTCGGGACTAGCGGGGAGTAGCACAGATACGCAGTATTTT.

V gene TRBV12-3 or TRBV12-4 combines with J gene TRBJ2-3; D remains unclear. V gave up 10 bases and J gave up 2 bases, with 10 bases separating them. The CDR3 sequence is 12 residues long. The CDR3 here is CATSQLTDTQYF. The CDR3 coding sequence is TGTGCCACTAGTCAACTCACAGATACGCAGTATTTT.

This clone was found many times. This chain connects TRBV4-3 to TRBJ1-2; D unclear. The CDR3 is made up of 15 amino acids. CDR1 LGHNA and CDR2 YSLEER come from the germline V gene. Trimming left V 0 bases short and J 1 base short, with 9 bases between. The CDR3 loop is CASSQDSTVNYGYTF. For the CDR3, the DNA is TGCGCCAGCAGCCAAGATTCCACAGTTAACTATGGCTACACCTTC.

This chain connects TRBV9 to TRBJ2-2, with D possibly being TRBD2 (7 bases). The CDR3 is 15 amino acids. Trimming shortened V by 0 bases and J by 6 bases, and 12 bases separated the two germline ends. Germline loops: CDR1 SGDLS, CDR2 YYNGEE. The CDR3 here is CASSVVGGAAGELFF. As DNA, the CDR3 is TGTGCCAGCAGCGTAGTAGGGGGGGCAGCCGGGGAGCTGTTTTTT.

This clone came up once. V is TRBV4-3 and J is TRBJ1-2; weak D call: TRBD1 (5 bases). V lost 4 bases and J lost 0, with 12 bases in between. CDR3 length: 15 residues. Germline CDR1 and CDR2: LGHNA and YSLEER. CDR3 sequence (DNA): TGCGCCAGCAGCCTTGCAAAGGGGCCTAACTATGGCTACACCTTC. Translating gives CASSLAKGPNYGYTF.

The V gene is TRBV3-1 (or the pseudogene TRBV3-2), the J gene TRBJ2-7; no definite D call. Trimming stripped 0 bases from V and 6 bases from J, with 9 bases between. There are 13 residues in the CDR3. CDR1 and CDR2 from the germline V gene are LGHDT and YNNKEL (reference sequence). The CDR3 bases are TGTGCCAGCAGCCAAGATCGGTTCGGCGAGCAGTACTTC. Its translation is CASSQDRFGEQYF.

J is TRBJ2-5 and V is TRBV9, with D perhaps matching TRBD1 (6 bases). In germline, CDR1 is SGDLS, CDR2 YYNGEE. CDR3 length equals 14 residues. Trimming removed 3 bases from V and 3 bases from J, with 12 bases in between. CDR3 amino acids: CASSAGGQKETQYF. DNA of the CDR3: TGTGCCAGCAGCGCCGGCGGACAGAAAGAGACCCAGTACTTC.

V is TRBV19 and J is TRBJ1-4; a weak D match, TRBD1 (6 bases). This CDR3 region has 15 residues. Trimming pared 5 bases from V and 5 bases from J, leaving 15 bases between. Germline loops: CDR1 LNHDA, CDR2 SQIVND (reference sequence). CDR3 sequence (DNA): TGTGCCAGTAGTGATGGGGGCTTAGGCAATGAAAAACTGTTTTTT. Translating gives CASSDGGLGNEKLFF.

This clone has a handful of counts. A junction end diverges from the germline sequence, so it may reflect a read error. This rearrangement joins TRBV18 to TRBJ2-3; D remains unclear. Germline V gene sequence: CDR1 KGHSH, CDR2 LQKENI. This CDR3 comprises 16 residues. The CDR3 coding sequence is TGTGCCAGCTCATCACCGGGCCTATCACTCACAGATACGCAGTATTTT. Translated: CASSSPGLSLTDTQYF.

The chain couples TRBV28 to TRBJ2-3, with TRBD1 matching over 8 bases. Germline V gene data show CDR1 as MDHEN and CDR2 as SYDVKM. This CDR3 comprises 14 residues. V dropped 9 bases and J dropped 0; count of bases not matched to a gene: 5. CDR3 DNA: TGTGCCAGTCTGGACAGGGCTAGCACAGATACGCAGTATTTT. Residues: CASLDRASTDTQYF. The variable domain in full, with the rest retrieved from reference TRBV28 and TRBJ2-3, is DVKVTQSSRYLVKRTGEKVFLECVQDMDHENMFWYRQDPGLGLRLIYFSYDVKMKEKGDIPEGYSVSREKKERFSLILESASTNQTSMYLCASLDRASTDTQYFGPGTRLTVL.

The genes are TRBV7-3 and TRBJ2-1; 9 bases fit TRBD1. The junction had 2 bases not matched to a gene; V was cut back by 4 bases and J by 7 bases. This CDR3 contains 13 residues. Germline loops: CDR1 SGHTA, CDR2 FQGTGA. The CDR3 protein is CASSYGTGNEQFF. CDR3 nucleotides: TGTGCCAGCAGCTATGGGACAGGGAATGAGCAGTTCTTC.